The 19 T cell receptor beta chains below come from one sample, sequenced in a study of blood T cell repertoires in COVID-19. Some clones are missing from TCRdb's copy, which holds only in-frame ones; the method was immunoSEQ multiplex PCR. The table lists tens of thousands of clones, roughly 87% of them singletons. Sequenced material: peripheral blood. The receptor set was obtained from a man in his fifties with active COVID-19.

The chain employs TRBV28 and TRBJ2-7; perhaps TRBD2 as D (6 bases). Trimming took off 5 bases at V and 2 bases at J, with 10 bases between the two ends. Germline-derived CDR1 and CDR2 are MDHEN and SYDVKM. This CDR3 is 13 amino acids long. CDR3: CASSGSGPYEQYF. CDR3 DNA: TGTGCCAGCAGTGGTAGCGGACCCTACGAGCAGTACTTC.

The chain joins TRBV15 to TRBJ1-1; D uncertain. Trimming left V 5 bases short and J 0 bases short, with 7 bases between. The CDR3 is 13 amino acids. From germline, CDR1 is LNHNV and CDR2 YYDKDF (reference sequence). CDR3 bases: TGTGCCACCAGCCACAGCCTGAACACTGAAGCTTTCTTT. This translates into CATSHSLNTEAFF. The variable domain in full, completed from reference TRBV15 and TRBJ1-1, reads DAMVIQNPRYQVTQFGKPVTLSCSQTLNHNVMYWYQQKSSQAPKLLFHYYDKDFNNEADTPDNFQSRRPNTSFCFLDIRSPGLGDTAMYLCATSHSLNTEAFFGQGTRLTVV.

The chain recombines TRBV3-1 (or the pseudogene TRBV3-2) with TRBJ2-5; 8 positions match TRBD2. CDR1 is LGHDT and CDR2 is YNNKEL in the germline V gene (reference sequence). V lost 3 bases, J lost 9 bases, and 12 bases stayed unmatched. CDR3 size: 15 residues. The CDR3 region is CASSQAVSGGMPQYF. The CDR3 DNA reads as TGTGCCAGCAGCCAGGCTGTAAGCGGGGGTATGCCCCAGTACTTC.

The chain is built from TRBV13 and TRBJ2-1; 8 nucleotides match TRBD1. The CDR3 consists of 13 residues. With V trimmed by 4 bases and J by 6 bases, 2 bases remained unmatched. The germline CDR1 and CDR2 sequences are PRHDT and FYEKMQ (reference sequence). As DNA, the CDR3 is TGTGCCAGCAGCTACGGGACAGGCAATGAGCAGTTCTTC. Residues: CASSYGTGNEQFF.

This clone was observed a handful of times. The chain combines TRBV7-2 with TRBJ2-2; a possible D gene is TRBD1 (6 bases). The CDR3 consists of 13 residues. V was shortened by 5 bases and J by 5 bases, with 9 bases between the two germline ends. Germline-derived CDR1 and CDR2 are SGHTA and FQGNSA. CDR3 nucleotides: TGTGCCAGCAGCGGCCAGGGGACCGGGGAGCTGTTTTTT. The encoded protein is CASSGQGTGELFF.

V is TRBV24-1 and J is TRBJ1-5; D gene ambiguous. The CDR3 is 14 residues long. Between the trimmed V and J ends, which lost 4 bases and 4 bases, there was a span of 10 bases. The germline CDR1 and CDR2 sequences are KGHDR and SFDVKD. CDR3 region: CATSEGWPNQPQHF. The CDR3 nucleotides read TGTGCCACCAGTGAGGGCTGGCCAAATCAGCCCCAGCATTTT.

The chain recombines TRBV5-1 with TRBJ1-3; no clear D. The germline V gene has CDR1 SGHRS and CDR2 YFSETQ. The CDR3 totals 13 residues. Trimming stripped 0 bases from V and 6 bases from J, with 7 bases between. The CDR3 sequence: CASSLEPLNTIYF. The CDR3 DNA reads as TGCGCCAGCAGCTTGGAGCCGCTAAACACCATATATTTT. Complete variable domain (other parts from reference TRBV5-1 and TRBJ1-3): KAGVTQTPRYLIKTRGQQVTLSCSPISGHRSVSWYQQTPGQGLQFLFEYFSETQRNKGNFPGRFSGRQFSNSRSEMNVSTLELGDSALYLCASSLEPLNTIYFGEGSWLTVV.

The V call is TRBV28, the J call TRBJ1-6, with no clear D. Trimming removed 5 bases from V and 10 bases from J, with 15 bases in between. In germline, CDR1 is MDHEN, CDR2 SYDVKM. The CDR3 runs 14 residues. CDR3 loop: CASSLRVTRSPLHF. In nucleotides, the CDR3 is TGTGCCAGCAGTCTCCGGGTGACTCGGTCACCCCTCCACTTT. Full variable domain (rest looked up from reference TRBV28 and TRBJ1-6): DVKVTQSSRYLVKRTGEKVFLECVQDMDHENMFWYRQDPGLGLRLIYFSYDVKMKEKGDIPEGYSVSREKKERFSLILESASTNQTSMYLCASSLRVTRSPLHFGNGTRLTVT.

This clone was found a few times. J is TRBJ1-5 and V is TRBV2, with TRBD1 identical over 9 bases. Germline CDR1 reads SNHLY; CDR2 reads FYNNEI. The ends lost 4 bases at V and 5 bases at J; junction bases unmatched: 6. The CDR3 runs to 15 residues. In DNA, the CDR3 is TGTGCCAGCAGTGGCCCCGGGACAGGGCATCAGCCCCAGCATTTT. Its translation: CASSGPGTGHQPQHF.

The genes are TRBV27 and TRBJ2-3; tentatively, D is TRBD2 (6 bases). There are 15 residues in the CDR3. The V end was cut by 7 bases, the J end by 0 bases, with 14 bases between. Germline V gives CDR1 MNHEY, CDR2 SMNVEV (reference sequence). As DNA, the CDR3 is TGTGCCAGCACACCGGGGACTCGAAGCACAGATACGCAGTATTTT. Residues: CASTPGTRSTDTQYF.

This clone is a singleton in its sample. The chain carries TRBV19 and TRBJ1-1; 7 nucleotides agree with TRBD1. The germline V gene has CDR1 LNHDA and CDR2 SQIVND (reference sequence). The CDR3 is 13 amino acids. V was pared by 8 bases and J by 2 bases, with 5 bases of the junction left unmatched. The CDR3: CASQDRANTEAFF. In DNA, the CDR3 is TGTGCCAGTCAAGACAGGGCCAACACTGAAGCTTTCTTT.

The V and J genes are TRBV5-6 and TRBJ1-2; D remains ambiguous. CDR1 and CDR2 (germline): SGHDT, YYEEEE. Trimming took off 3 bases at V and 0 bases at J, with 15 bases between the two ends. The CDR3 totals 16 residues. DNA for the CDR3: TGTGCCAGCAGCTCCGAAGGGCGGCGGGCTAACTATGGCTACACCTTC. Translation gives CASSSEGRRANYGYTF.

V usage is TRBV7-3 and J usage is TRBJ2-3; unclear D gene. Germline V CDR1 and CDR2: SGHTA, FQGTGA. V shed 1 base and J shed 3 bases, with 5 bases lying between them. CDR3 size: 13 residues. Here the CDR3 DNA reads TGTGCCAGCAGCTTAATGTCAACAGATACGCAGTATTTT. Its translation is CASSLMSTDTQYF.

The rearrangement links TRBV28 to TRBJ2-2, with 7 positions matching TRBD1. J gave up 1 base and V 7 bases, and 6 bases lay outside the gene matches. Germline CDR1 MDHEN, CDR2 SYDVKM. The CDR3 runs to 15 residues. CDR3 protein: CASTLDRRNTGELFF. CDR3 bases: TGTGCCAGCACTTTGGACAGGAGGAACACCGGGGAGCTGTTTTTT.

This clone was counted a single time. The V gene is TRBV5-8, the J gene TRBJ2-2; 9 positions agree with TRBD2. The CDR3 is made up of 15 amino acids. Per germline, CDR1 SGHTS and CDR2 YDEGEE. After removal of 0 bases from V and 7 bases from J, the junction contained 4 bases not matched to a gene. The CDR3 nucleotides read TGTGCCAGCAGCTTGGGACTAGCGGATATCGGGGAGCTGTTTTTT. It yields the protein CASSLGLADIGELFF.

The V gene is TRBV9, the J gene TRBJ2-5; a possible D gene is TRBD2 (5 bases). This CDR3 has 14 amino acids. Germline-derived CDR1 and CDR2 are SGDLS and YYNGEE. V gave up 4 bases and J gave up 2 bases, with 12 bases separating them. The CDR3 sequence is CASSWGVGQETQYF. DNA for the CDR3: TGTGCCAGCAGCTGGGGAGTCGGACAAGAGACCCAGTACTTC.

The chain uses TRBV5-4 and TRBJ2-4; D might be TRBD1 (6 bases). CDR1 and CDR2 (germline): SGHNT, YYREEE (reference sequence). V lost 4 bases to trimming and J lost 8 bases, with 16 bases between them. The CDR3 is 14 amino acids. CDR3 sequence (DNA): TGTGCCAGCAGCCCACAGGGAATGGAGGACATTCAGTACTTC. Translated: CASSPQGMEDIQYF.

The chain combines TRBV29-1 with TRBJ1-1; 8 nucleotides line up with TRBD1. The V and J ends lost 8 bases and 3 bases, in that order; junction bases with no gene match: 8. The CDR3 spans 13 residues. The germline V gene encodes CDR1 SQVTM and CDR2 ANQGSEA. The CDR3 spells CSISRGPDTEAFF. CDR3 coding DNA: TGCAGCATCTCCAGGGGGCCGGACACTGAAGCTTTCTTT.

The rearrangement links TRBV28 to TRBJ2-1, with D maybe TRBD1 (5 bases). V was clipped by 8 bases and J by 0 bases, with 11 bases between them. Per germline, CDR1 MDHEN and CDR2 SYDVKM. The CDR3 runs to 14 residues. The CDR3 spells CASFDSSSYNEQFF. CDR3 sequence (DNA): TGTGCCAGCTTCGACAGTTCCTCCTACAATGAGCAGTTCTTC.